Here is one T cell receptor (beta chain) with its context. What it recognizes is unknown. The sample is drawn from a study of T cells in Graves' hyperthyroidism and ophthalmopathy. Study results and caveats: The blood repertoire included most of the expanded thyroid clonotypes above 0.001.

In germline, CDR1 is SQVTM, CDR2 ANQGSEA. Losses at the gene ends were 7 bases for V and 6 bases for J; bases not matched to a gene: 1. The length of the CDR3 is 11 residues. Amplification yielded TCR beta CDR3 regions, with RNA transcripts as the source. HTBI primers were used for first-round RT-PCR of the TCR CDR3. TCRdb re-called the multiplex PCR reads through MiXCR, storing one row per CDR3 protein. The table shows hundreds of thousands of distinct CDR3 sequences, with around 13% occurring only once. This sequence originates from a woman under 30 with Graves' hyperthyroidism. The sample consisted of blood. The V gene is TRBV29-1, the J gene TRBJ2-4; TRBD1 matches 9 bases. The CDR3 reads CSAGQGNIQYF. The CDR3 DNA is TGCAGCGCGGGACAGGGAAACATTCAGTACTTC.